These T cell receptor beta chains were read from a single sample in a study of T-cell reconstitution after alpha-beta-depleted transplantation in children. MiXCR, applied by TCRdb to the PCR reads, yields one record per CDR3 protein. The sample records approximately 1,000,000 distinct CDR3 sequences, about 29% being singletons. Material: PBMCs, mostly from graft donor cells, obtained 360 days after TCRalphabeta/CD19-depleted stem cell transplant. The receptors originated from a boy younger than two who had a stem cell transplant for SCID, so the T cells may come from the graft donor. The CDR3 runs from the conserved cysteine through the conserved F or W. A D gene is named only where the DNA matches it firmly. Clone size is stated in some rows and not others, as once, few, many or a class when expanded.

few TRBJ1-2 TRBV7-9 . CASSLAAFPRSGYTF TGTGCCAGCAGCTTAGCTGCGTTCCCCAGGTCGGGCTACACCTTC
. TRBJ2-4 TRBV20-1 . CSARDPGTAKNIQYF TGCAGTGCTAGAGACCCAGGGACAGCCAAAAACATTCAGTACTTC
few TRBJ2-7 TRBV29-1 TRBD2 CSVRGGHGLYEQYF TGCAGCGTCCGGGGGGGACACGGACTTTACGAGCAGTACTTC
few TRBJ2-7 TRBV4-1 . CASSQEALTTYEQYF TGCGCCAGCAGCCAAGAAGCCCTAACCACCTACGAGCAGTACTTC
. TRBJ2-4 TRBV12-3/TRBV12-4 TRBD1 CASSGQGIQYF TGTGCCAGCAGTGGACAGGGTATTCAGTACTTC
. TRBJ1-6 TRBV5-4 . CASSLSTGVLGEYDGRNSPLHF TGTGCCAGCAGCTTGTCTACCGGGGTGCTCGGCGAGTACGACGGGCGTAATTCACCCCTCCACTTT
few TRBJ2-2 TRBV6-1 . CASSPQDTKELFF TGTGCCAGCAGCCCGCAGGACACAAAGGAGCTGTTTTTT
few TRBJ2-3 TRBV12-3/TRBV12-4 TRBD1 CASRIISPTGSDTQYF TGTGCCAGCAGAATAATAAGTCCGACAGGGTCAGATACGCAGTATTTT
. TRBJ1-3 TRBV11-1 . CASSLGLGTGGNTIYF TGTGCCAGCAGCTTAGGCCTGGGTACCGGTGGAAACACCATATATTTT
. TRBJ2-7 TRBV20-1 . CSARARGAHEQYF TGCAGTGCTAGAGCTCGGGGGGCCCACGAGCAGTACTTC
. TRBJ2-3 TRBV7-8 TRBD1 CASSFSGGALRSTDTQYF TGTGCCAGCAGCTTTTCAGGGGGCGCGTTAAGAAGCACAGATACGCAGTATTTT
. TRBJ2-5 TRBV6-5 TRBD2 CASSYLRGSEQETQYF TGTGCCAGCAGTTATTTGCGGGGGAGCGAGCAAGAGACCCAGTACTTC
many TRBJ2-1 TRBV3-1 . CASSQDFPLAGVNEQFF TGTGCCAGCAGCCAAGATTTCCCCTTAGCTGGCGTCAATGAGCAGTTCTTC
few TRBJ2-1 TRBV20-1 . CSAVGGLSYNEQFF TGCAGTGCAGTCGGGGGGCTCTCCTACAATGAGCAGTTCTTC
. TRBJ2-3 TRBV18 . CASSPPLAGADTQYF TGTGCCAGCTCACCACCACTAGCAGGGGCAGATACGCAGTATTTT
few TRBJ2-5 TRBV7-9 . CASRRDHQETQYF TGTGCCAGCAGAAGGGACCACCAAGAGACCCAGTACTTC
. TRBJ2-1 TRBV4-1 TRBD2 CASSQGIAGSYNEQFF TGCGCCAGCAGCCAAGGAATAGCGGGCTCCTACAATGAGCAGTTCTTC
. TRBJ2-4 TRBV28 . CASSRGPGIKNIQYF TGTGCCAGCAGCCGCGGACCAGGTATTAAAAACATTCAGTACTTC
few TRBJ2-7 TRBV5-1 . CASTARGDSYEQYF TGCGCCAGCACGGCGCGCGGGGACTCCTACGAGCAGTACTTC
. TRBJ1-5 TRBV21-1 . CASILGHTMGQPQHF TGTGCCAGCATCCTTGGGCATACTATGGGTCAGCCCCAGCATTTT
few TRBJ1-6 TRBV5-1 . CASSLDGRNSPLHF TGCGCCAGCAGCTTGGATGGGAGGAATTCACCCCTCCACTTT
. TRBJ2-7 TRBV5-1 . CASTSIGGPYEQYF TGCGCCAGCACCTCTATCGGGGGCCCATACGAGCAGTACTTC
few TRBJ1-1 TRBV5-1 . CASRPSPNTEAFF TGCGCCAGCAGGCCCTCTCCGAACACTGAAGCTTTCTTT
few TRBJ1-6 TRBV4-1 . CASSQNSLGSYNSPLHF TGCGCCAGCAGCCAAAACTCCCTGGGCTCCTATAATTCACCCCTCCACTTT
. TRBJ1-2 TRBV3-1 . CASSHEMDSFYGYTF TGTGCCAGCAGCCATGAGATGGACAGTTTTTATGGCTACACCTTC
few TRBJ2-1 TRBV27 . CASEGGADNEQFF TGTGCCAGCGAAGGGGGAGCTGACAATGAGCAGTTCTTC
few TRBJ2-1 TRBV6-1 TRBD1 CASRLGQGGHNEQFF TGTGCCAGCAGACTTGGACAGGGTGGGCACAATGAGCAGTTCTTC
few TRBJ2-5 TRBV20-1 TRBD1 CSARDGTGQETQYF TGCAGTGCTAGAGATGGGACAGGGCAAGAGACCCAGTACTTC
. TRBJ2-3 TRBV9 TRBD2 CASSVGLAGEPTDTQYF TGTGCCAGCAGCGTAGGGCTAGCGGGGGAACCCACAGATACGCAGTATTTT
. TRBJ1-2 TRBV2 . CASRQGRLNDGYTF TGTGCCAGCAGGCAGGGCCGACTCAACGATGGCTACACCTTC
few TRBJ1-1 TRBV2 . CASSHGETGNAFF TGTGCCAGCAGCCATGGAGAGACAGGAAATGCTTTCTTT
. TRBJ2-3 TRBV10-3 . CAISAAGLGTDTQYF TGTGCCATCAGTGCGGCCGGCCTGGGCACAGATACGCAGTATTTT
few TRBJ1-2 TRBV20-1 TRBD1 CSAQGDRPTAYGYTF TGCAGTGCTCAAGGGGACAGGCCAACCGCCTATGGCTACACCTTC
few TRBJ2-3 TRBV9 . CASSVTTGFSQYF TGTGCCAGCAGCGTGACGACCGGCTTCTCGCAGTATTTT
. TRBJ1-5 TRBV28 . CASSLTGLRNQPQHF TGTGCCAGCAGTTTAACCGGGTTAAGAAATCAGCCCCAGCATTTT
. TRBJ2-3 TRBV5-5 TRBD1 CASSPGFRDRTQYF TGTGCCAGCAGCCCCGGGTTCCGGGACAGGACACAGTATTTT
. TRBJ2-3 TRBV12-3/TRBV12-4 TRBD2 CASSLPAGGPDTQYF TGTGCCAGCAGTTTACCAGCGGGGGGGCCGGATACGCAGTATTTT
few TRBJ2-7 TRBV5-5 TRBD1 CASSLVSGTVSSYEQYF TGTGCCAGCAGCTTGGTATCGGGGACAGTTTCATCCTACGAGCAGTACTTC
few TRBJ2-5 TRBV20-1 . CSATFIFRETQYF TGCAGTGCTACCTTCATCTTCCGAGAGACCCAGTACTTC
. TRBJ1-1 TRBV13 TRBD1 CASSLHWTGGNTEAFF TGTGCCAGCAGCCTGCATTGGACAGGAGGGAACACTGAAGCTTTCTTT
. TRBJ2-7 TRBV5-8 . CASSPYLSRSVYEQYF TGTGCCAGCAGCCCATACCTGAGTCGATCTGTCTACGAGCAGTACTTC
many TRBJ2-5 TRBV7-3 TRBD2 CASSSGLAVKETQYF TGTGCCAGCAGCTCTGGACTAGCAGTGAAAGAGACCCAGTACTTC
many TRBJ2-1 TRBV29-1 . CSVVSWGRHNEQFF TGCAGCGTTGTTAGCTGGGGCCGACACAATGAGCAGTTCTTC
. TRBJ2-7 TRBV6-2/TRBV6-3 . CASSSLGRGAPGNPYEQYF TGTGCCAGCAGCTCCTTGGGTCGGGGGGCCCCAGGGAACCCGTACGAGCAGTACTTC
. TRBJ2-1 TRBV20-1 TRBD2 CSARLLGLAGGPYNEQFF TGCAGTGCTAGACTCCTGGGACTAGCGGGGGGCCCGTACAATGAGCAGTTCTTC
few TRBJ2-7 TRBV7-3 . CASSPIGPPLEQYF TGTGCCAGCAGCCCAATAGGTCCGCCTCTCGAGCAGTACTTC
. TRBJ2-4 TRBV20-1 . CSAGGPQGWDGNIQYF TGCAGTGCTGGAGGGCCCCAGGGCTGGGACGGAAACATTCAGTACTTC
. TRBJ2-5 TRBV28 . CASSLGPQLYQETQYF TGTGCCAGCAGTTTAGGTCCTCAGCTCTACCAAGAGACCCAGTACTTC
few TRBJ2-1 TRBV20-1 . CSARGAGASYNEQFF TGCAGTGCTAGAGGTGCGGGGGCTTCCTACAATGAGCAGTTCTTC
. TRBJ1-1 TRBV5-1 TRBD1 CASSRTGYPEAFF TGCGCCAGCAGCCGGACAGGGTATCCTGAAGCTTTCTTT